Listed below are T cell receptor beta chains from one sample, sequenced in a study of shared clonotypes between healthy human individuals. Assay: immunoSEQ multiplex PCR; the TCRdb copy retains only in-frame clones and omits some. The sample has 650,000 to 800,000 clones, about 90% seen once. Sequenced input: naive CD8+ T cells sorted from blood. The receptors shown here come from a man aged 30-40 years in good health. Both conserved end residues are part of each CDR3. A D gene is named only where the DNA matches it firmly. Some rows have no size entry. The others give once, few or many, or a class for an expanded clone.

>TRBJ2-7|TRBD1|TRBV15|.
TGTGCCACCAGCAGAGATCTGGGACAGATCTCCTACGAGCAGTACTTC
CATSRDLGQISYEQYF
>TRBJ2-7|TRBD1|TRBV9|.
TGTGCCAGCAGCTTGGGGACAGGGGGCTACGAGCAGTACTTC
CASSLGTGGYEQYF
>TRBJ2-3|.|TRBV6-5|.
TGTGCCAGCAGTTACAAGAGTTTCGCAGATACGCAGTATTTT
CASSYKSFADTQYF
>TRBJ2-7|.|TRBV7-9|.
TGTGCCAGCAGCTTATGGGCCCTCACCTACGAGCAGTACTTC
CASSLWALTYEQYF
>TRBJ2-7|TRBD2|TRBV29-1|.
TGCAGCGTTGTGCTAGCGGGAGCAAACGAGCAGTACTTC
CSVVLAGANEQYF
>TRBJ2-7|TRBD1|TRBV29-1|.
TGCAGCGTTGAAGTGACAGGGGCCACCTACGAGCAGTACTTC
CSVEVTGATYEQYF
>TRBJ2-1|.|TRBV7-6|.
TGTGCCAGCAGCCAATATCCGGGACACCGCCCAAAAATAAGCAATGAGCAGTTCTTC
CASSQYPGHRPKISNEQFF
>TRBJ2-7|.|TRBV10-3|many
TGTGCCATCAGTGAGTCGAAATTCTATCCGGACAACGAGCAGTACTTC
CAISESKFYPDNEQYF
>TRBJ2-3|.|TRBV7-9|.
TGTGCCAGCAGCTCCCGACTAGTGGAGACAGATACGCAGTATTTT
CASSSRLVETDTQYF
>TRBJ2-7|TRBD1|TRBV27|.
TGTGCCAGCGAAGGACAGGGAAAGGGTGAGCAGTACTTC
CASEGQGKGEQYF
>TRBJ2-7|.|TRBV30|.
TGTGCCTGGAGTGTACCGGGGGAGATCTACGAGCAGTACTTC
CAWSVPGEIYEQYF
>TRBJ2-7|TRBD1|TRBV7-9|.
TGTGCCAGCAGCTCTGACAGGGGGCGGTTTTTTTACGAGCAGTACTTC
CASSSDRGRFFYEQYF
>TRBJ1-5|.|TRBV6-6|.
TGTGCCAGTGGGGGGCGGGGAGAGCCCCAGCATTTT
CASGGRGEPQHF
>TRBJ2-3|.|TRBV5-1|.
TGCGCCAGCAGCTTGGGCGAGGGGGGAGATACGCAGTATTTT
CASSLGEGGDTQYF
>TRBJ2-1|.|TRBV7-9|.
TGTGCCAGCAGCTTAGATCTGGGTGAGCAGTTCTTC
CASSLDLGEQFF
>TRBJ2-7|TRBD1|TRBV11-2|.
TGTGCCAGCAGCTTAGGGACAGGGTGGTACGAGCAGTACTTC
CASSLGTGWYEQYF
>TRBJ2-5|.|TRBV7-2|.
TGTGCCAGCAGCTTAGGGGGTAGTGTTTTGGAGACCCAGTACTTC
CASSLGGSVLETQYF
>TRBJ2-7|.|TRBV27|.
TGTGCCAGCAGTTCGACAGGTACCTCCTACGAGCAGTACTTC
CASSSTGTSYEQYF
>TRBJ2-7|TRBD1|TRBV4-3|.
TGCGCCAGCAGCCAGGACCGGGACAGGGATTTCCCCTACGAGCAGTACTTC
CASSQDRDRDFPYEQYF
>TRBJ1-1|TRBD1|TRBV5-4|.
TGTGCCAGCAGTTTCTGGGACAGGGGTGACACTGAAGCTTTCTTT
CASSFWDRGDTEAFF
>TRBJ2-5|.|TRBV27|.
TGTGCCAGCAGTTTCGCTGACAACCAAGAGACCCAGTACTTC
CASSFADNQETQYF
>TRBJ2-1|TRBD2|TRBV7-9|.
TGTGCCAGCAGCGCCGGGACTAGACACCCGACTCCGGTGAATGAGCAGTTCTTC
CASSAGTRHPTPVNEQFF
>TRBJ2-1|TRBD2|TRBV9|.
TGTGCCAGCAGCGTAGAGGGGATAGCGGGGTACAATGAGCAGTTCTTC
CASSVEGIAGYNEQFF
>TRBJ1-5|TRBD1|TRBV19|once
TGTGCCAGTAGTGGCGGGACAGGGAAAGGTCAGCCCCAGCATTTT
CASSGGTGKGQPQHF
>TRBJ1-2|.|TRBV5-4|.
TGTGCCAGCAGCTTGGTTGGGGGGACTAACTATGGCTACACCTTC
CASSLVGGTNYGYTF
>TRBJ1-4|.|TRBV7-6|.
TGTGCCAGCAGCTTAGCCGGTGCAGGGACGACTAATGAAAAACTGTTTTTT
CASSLAGAGTTNEKLFF
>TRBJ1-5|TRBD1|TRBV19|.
TGTGCCAGTAGTATCGGACAGGTAGTCGGGCCCCAGCATTTT
CASSIGQVVGPQHF
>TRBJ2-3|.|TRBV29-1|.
TGCAGCTTTGGTTGGGGTGTGGGCGATACGCAGTATTTT
CSFGWGVGDTQYF
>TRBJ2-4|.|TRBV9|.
TGTGCCAGCAGCCCCGACGGGTTGGGGGGAAACATTCAGTACTTC
CASSPDGLGGNIQYF
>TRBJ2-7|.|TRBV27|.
TGTGCCAGCAGAGGGGGTGCCTACGAGCAGTACTTC
CASRGGAYEQYF
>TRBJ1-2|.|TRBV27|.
TGTGCCAGCAGTTACCGGGAGTCATATGGCTACACCTTC
CASSYRESYGYTF
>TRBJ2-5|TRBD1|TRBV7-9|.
TGTGCCAGCAGCTTAGTCGGACAGGGTCTAGAGACCCAGTACTTC
CASSLVGQGLETQYF
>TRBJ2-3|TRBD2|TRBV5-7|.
TGTGCCAGCAGCTTGCGGGTGCCGCGACTAGCGGGCACAGATACGCAGTATTTT
CASSLRVPRLAGTDTQYF
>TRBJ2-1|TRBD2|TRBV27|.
TGTGCCACGGCGGGGTCGACGCGGGAGGCGTCCTACAATGAGCAGTTCTTC
CATAGSTREASYNEQFF
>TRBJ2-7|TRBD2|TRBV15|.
TGTGCCACCAGCACACCCATTACGACTAGCGGGAAATCCTACGAGCAGTACTTC
CATSTPITTSGKSYEQYF
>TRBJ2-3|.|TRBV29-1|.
TGCAGCGTTGTACGTGGGCTTTCAGATACGCAGTATTTT
CSVVRGLSDTQYF
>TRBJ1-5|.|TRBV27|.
TGTGCCAGCAGTCTACAGGGCCCCCCGTGGCCCCAGCATTTT
CASSLQGPPWPQHF
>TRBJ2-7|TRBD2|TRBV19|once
TGTGCCAGTAGCACTGGGCGGGAGGTTTACGAGCAGTACTTC
CASSTGREVYEQYF
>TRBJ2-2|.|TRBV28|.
TGTGCCAGCAGTTTCGAGACAACCATCACCGGGGAGCTGTTTTTT
CASSFETTITGELFF
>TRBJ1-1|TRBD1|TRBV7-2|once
TGTGCCAGCAGCTTAGCCGTGGGGCAGGGGGCTAACACTGAAGCTTTCTTT
CASSLAVGQGANTEAFF
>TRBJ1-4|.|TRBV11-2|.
TGTGCCAGCAGCTACGTTGCGGGGGCTAATGAAAAACTGTTTTTT
CASSYVAGANEKLFF
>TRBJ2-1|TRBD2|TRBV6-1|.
TGTGCCAGCTGGGCGGGAGGTTATTACAATGAGCAGTTCTTC
CASWAGGYYNEQFF
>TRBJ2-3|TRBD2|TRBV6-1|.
TGTGCCAGCAGTGACCAGGTAGCGGGAGGTGGGGATACGCAGTATTTT
CASSDQVAGGGDTQYF
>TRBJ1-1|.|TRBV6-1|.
TGTGCCAGCACCGGGGGGATGAACACTGAAGCTTTCTTT
CASTGGMNTEAFF
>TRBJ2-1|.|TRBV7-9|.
TGTGCCAGCAGCCTCATCACCGGGACATTCAATGAGCAGTTCTTC
CASSLITGTFNEQFF
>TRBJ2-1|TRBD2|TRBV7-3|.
TGTGCCAGCAGCCCAGGCGGGAGGGTCTCCTACAATGAGCAGTTCTTC
CASSPGGRVSYNEQFF
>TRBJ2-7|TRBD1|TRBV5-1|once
TGCGCCAGCAGCCCGACGGACAGGGCTATAAGGGATGCCTCCTACGAGCAGTACTTC
CASSPTDRAIRDASYEQYF
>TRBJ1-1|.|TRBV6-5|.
TGTGCCAGCAGCCCCGGGTCCCACACTGAAGCTTTCTTT
CASSPGSHTEAFF
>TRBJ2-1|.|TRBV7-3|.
TGTGCCAGCAGCTCCGGGACTCAAAATGAGCAGTTCTTC
CASSSGTQNEQFF
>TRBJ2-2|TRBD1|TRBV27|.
TGTGCCAGCAGCCCGGGACAGATGCCCGGGGAGCTGTTTTTT
CASSPGQMPGELFF
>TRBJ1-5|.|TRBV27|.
TGTGCCAGCAGTCCGCCGCCTCCCCCGTATAGCAATCAGCCCCAGCATTTT
CASSPPPPPYSNQPQHF
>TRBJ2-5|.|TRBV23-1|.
TGCGCCAGCAGCCGCCACTGGTCCCGACGGGACCCTTCAAACCAAGAGACCCAGTACTTC
CASSRHWSRRDPSNQETQYF
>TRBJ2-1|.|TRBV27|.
TGTGCCAGCAGTCCGACTTCCAATGAGCAGTTCTTC
CASSPTSNEQFF